The 22 T cell receptor beta chains in this list originate from one sample, sequenced in a study of cytomegalovirus exposure and HLA in healthy donors. PCR involved 60 Vbeta and 13 Jbeta primers. Here immunoSEQ multiplex PCR was the method, and the copy in TCRdb shows in-frame clones only, minus some. The repertoire holds about 130,000 clones, with 85% to 90% as singletons. Source material: PBMCs. These receptors came from a woman in her 30s in good health and CMV-seropositive.

The chain uses TRBV28 and TRBJ1-4; TRBD1 might be the D (6 bases). The CDR3 is 16 residues long. Germline-derived CDR1 and CDR2 are MDHEN and SYDVKM. V lost 7 bases, J lost 4 bases, and 19 bases lay in between. The CDR3 sequence: CASNPLAGTLNEKLFF. The CDR3 bases are TGTGCCAGCAACCCCTTAGCCGGGACACTTAATGAAAAACTGTTTTTT.

This clone was seen more than once but under ten times. The V call is TRBV29-1, the J call TRBJ2-3; possible D gene TRBD1, 7 bases. Germline assignment: CDR1 SQVTM and CDR2 ANQGSEA. Trimming removed 4 bases from V and 4 bases from J, with 9 bases in between. CDR3 length: 12 residues. CDR3 nucleotide sequence: TGCAGCGTTGCAGGGGGGTCAGATACGCAGTATTTT. Protein sequence: CSVAGGSDTQYF.

The chain combines TRBV30 with TRBJ2-6, with TRBD1 matching 8 bases. Per germline, CDR1 GTSNPN and CDR2 SVGIG (reference sequence). Losses at the gene ends were 7 bases for V and 0 bases for J; bases not matched to a gene: 8. CDR3 length equals 16 residues. CDR3 DNA sequence: TGTGCCTCCGAGACAGGGGCGCTCTCTGGGGCCAACGTCCTGACTTTC. Protein: CASETGALSGANVLTF.

This chain uses TRBV27 with TRBJ2-7; D is perhaps TRBD2 (5 bases). Germline loops: CDR1 MNHEY, CDR2 SMNVEV (reference sequence). The ends were cut back, 3 bases at V and 7 bases at J, with 13 bases in the middle. This CDR3 spans 13 amino acids. The DNA for the CDR3 is TGTGCCAGCAGTTTCCGGGGTTCCTGGGAGCAGTACTTC. This encodes CASSFRGSWEQYF.

This chain joins TRBV5-1 and TRBJ1-1; 7 bases are shared with TRBD1. This CDR3 has 14 residues. After removal of 4 bases from V and 0 bases from J, the junction contained 3 bases not matched to a gene. Per the germline V gene, CDR1 is SGHRS and CDR2 is YFSETQ. The CDR3 here is CASSLDRLNTEAFF. The CDR3 nucleotides read TGCGCCAGCAGCCTGGACAGGTTGAACACTGAAGCTTTCTTT.

The gene calls are TRBV28 and TRBJ1-1; a weak D match, TRBD1 (6 bases). CDR3 length: 13 amino acids. Germline CDR1 MDHEN, CDR2 SYDVKM. V was shortened by 10 bases and J by 4 bases, with 16 bases between the two germline ends. CDR3 in DNA: TGTGCCACACAAACAGGGAAGGGCACTGAAGCTTTCTTT. This codes for CATQTGKGTEAFF.

The V call is TRBV4-1, the J call TRBJ1-6, with D perhaps matching TRBD1 (5 bases). The CDR3 loop spans 15 amino acids. The V and J ends lost 3 bases and 6 bases respectively, with 12 bases between them. Germline V gives CDR1 MGHRA, CDR2 YSYEKL. The CDR3 here is CASSQTQGFNSPLHF. For the CDR3, the DNA is TGCGCCAGCAGCCAGACCCAGGGATTTAATTCACCCCTCCACTTT.

This chain links TRBV18 with TRBJ2-7; the D gene is possibly TRBD1 (5 bases). The CDR3 runs 16 residues. V gave up 1 base and J gave up 0 bases, with 13 bases separating them. Germline-derived CDR1 and CDR2 are KGHSH and LQKENI. The CDR3 nucleotides read TGTGCCAGCTCACCACTCACAGGTGCCAGCTCCTACGAGCAGTACTTC. Translating gives CASSPLTGASSYEQYF. Full variable domain (remainder filled in from reference TRBV18 and TRBJ2-7): NAGVMQNPRHLVRRRGQEARLRCSPMKGHSHVYWYRQLPEEGLKFMVYLQKENIIDESGMPKERFSAEFPKEGPSILRIQQVVRGDSAAYFCASSPLTGASSYEQYFGPGTRLTVT.

The V gene is TRBV6-1, the J gene TRBJ2-5; D ambiguous. The J call may be mistaken, given a closer DNA end match to TRBJ2-7. Germline V CDR1 and CDR2: MNHNS, SASEGT. There are 14 residues in the CDR3. CDR3 region: CASKRLTLTYEQYF. In DNA form, the CDR3 reads TGTGCCAGCAAGCGACTCACTCTTACCTACGAGCAGTACTTC.

The J gene is TRBJ2-5, the V gene TRBV2; D is possibly TRBD2 (6 bases). The V gene lost 4 bases and the J gene lost 4 bases, with 13 bases spanning the gap. Germline loops: CDR1 SNHLY, CDR2 FYNNEI. The CDR3 runs 14 residues. DNA of the CDR3: TGTGCCAGCAGTGCCCTGAGGGGAGGAGAGACCCAGTACTTC. As protein: CASSALRGGETQYF.

V gene TRBV15 combines with J gene TRBJ1-2, with 9 bases matching TRBD1. Per germline, CDR1 LNHNV and CDR2 YYDKDF (reference sequence). The CDR3 is made up of 15 amino acids. V was clipped by 1 base and J by 5 bases; unmatched bases: 5. The CDR3 loop is CATSRVGTGSYGYTF. The CDR3 coding sequence is TGTGCCACCAGCAGAGTAGGGACAGGGAGTTATGGCTACACCTTC.

CDR3 loop: CASSLGGDAGELFF. The CDR3, as DNA: TGTGCCAGCAGCTTAGGGGGGGATGCCGGGGAGCTGTTTTTT. V and J are TRBV11-1 and TRBJ2-2; TRBD2 is a possible D gene (6 bases). This CDR3 comprises 14 residues. CDR1 and CDR2 from the germline V gene are SGHAT and FQDESV (reference sequence). The V end was cut by 1 base, the J end by 6 bases, with 9 bases between.

The chain uses TRBV5-4 and TRBJ2-7; D not certain. Germline assignment: CDR1 SGHNT and CDR2 YYREEE (reference sequence). The V end was cut by 1 base, the J end by 7 bases, with 12 bases between. This CDR3 is 13 amino acids long. The CDR3 loop is CASSLRQAKEQYF. DNA for the CDR3: TGTGCCAGCAGCTTGAGGCAGGCTAAGGAGCAGTACTTC.

V is TRBV6-1 and J is TRBJ2-7, with D unclear. V was cut by 7 bases and J by 0 bases, with 16 bases left in between. The CDR3 consists of 15 residues. Germline assignment: CDR1 MNHNS and CDR2 SASEGT. CDR3 in DNA: TGTGCCAGCACCCCCAACGTCCCGAGCTCCTACGAGCAGTACTTC. Translating gives CASTPNVPSSYEQYF.

This chain links TRBV6-5 with TRBJ1-2; 7 bases line up with TRBD1. CDR1 and CDR2 (germline): MNHEY, SVGAGI. CDR3 length equals 15 residues. V lost 6 bases and J lost 8; bases outside the gene matches: 15. Written as DNA, the CDR3 is TGTGCCAGCAGGCCCCCGGGACAGCTCTCTATGGGCTACACCTTC. Amino acids: CASRPPGQLSMGYTF.

The rearrangement links TRBV7-9 to TRBJ2-4; D gene uncertain. Germline CDR1 and CDR2: SEHNR and FQNEAQ (reference sequence). The CDR3 contains 13 residues. Trimming took 3 bases from V and 8 from J, leaving 11 bases between them. DNA for the CDR3: TGTGCCAGCAGCTTTGCCAGAGGTGACATTCAGTACTTC. Protein sequence: CASSFARGDIQYF.

The J gene is TRBJ1-1, the V gene TRBV2; D is undetermined. Per germline, CDR1 SNHLY and CDR2 FYNNEI. The CDR3 has 12 residues. V lost 8 bases, J lost 1 base, and 8 bases lay in between. The CDR3 here is CASERQNTEAFF. The CDR3 bases are TGTGCCAGCGAGAGACAGAACACTGAAGCTTTCTTT.

The CDR3 nucleotides read TGCGCCAGCAGCTTGAGTGCAGGCTCCTATGGCTACACCTTC. It codes for CASSLSAGSYGYTF. The gene calls are TRBV5-1 and TRBJ1-2; D gene uncertain. From germline, CDR1 is SGHRS and CDR2 YFSETQ. This CDR3 is built from 14 residues. V shed 1 base and J shed 4 bases, with 11 bases lying between them.

V and J are TRBV2 and TRBJ1-5; 7 bases map to TRBD1. V was pared by 6 bases and J by 0 bases, with 5 bases of the junction left unmatched. Germline-derived CDR1 and CDR2 are SNHLY and FYNNEI. CDR3 length: 15 amino acids. The CDR3 loop reads CASRGQVDSNQPQHF. CDR3 DNA: TGTGCCAGCAGAGGACAGGTCGATAGCAATCAGCCCCAGCATTTT.

This clone came up a few times. The chain combines TRBV13 with TRBJ1-1; D gene unclear. The CDR3 has 13 residues. With 0 bases removed from V and 4 bases from J, the gap between germline ends came to 6 bases. Germline V gene sequence: CDR1 PRHDT, CDR2 FYEKMQ (reference sequence). The CDR3 bases are TGTGCCAGCAGCTTAGGACAGCTCACTGAAGCTTTCTTT. This sequence encodes CASSLGQLTEAFF.

The CDR3 region has the DNA TGTGCCAGCAGCTTTTTAGCGGGGGCCCCTTACAATGAGCAGTTCTTC. Encoded protein: CASSFLAGAPYNEQFF. The chain couples TRBV13 to TRBJ2-1; 9 bases fit TRBD2. J lost 4 bases, V lost 3 bases, and 7 bases had no gene match. The CDR3 sequence is 16 residues long. The V gene's germline CDR1 is PRHDT and CDR2 FYEKMQ (reference sequence).

The chain carries TRBV7-9 and TRBJ1-1; possible D gene TRBD1, 5 bases. This CDR3 has 16 amino acids. Germline loops: CDR1 SEHNR, CDR2 FQNEAQ (reference sequence). V shed 5 bases and J shed 4 bases, with 20 bases lying between them. The CDR3 loop is CASSPGGWGPSTEAFF. The DNA for the CDR3 is TGTGCCAGCAGCCCAGGAGGGTGGGGACCGAGCACTGAAGCTTTCTTT.